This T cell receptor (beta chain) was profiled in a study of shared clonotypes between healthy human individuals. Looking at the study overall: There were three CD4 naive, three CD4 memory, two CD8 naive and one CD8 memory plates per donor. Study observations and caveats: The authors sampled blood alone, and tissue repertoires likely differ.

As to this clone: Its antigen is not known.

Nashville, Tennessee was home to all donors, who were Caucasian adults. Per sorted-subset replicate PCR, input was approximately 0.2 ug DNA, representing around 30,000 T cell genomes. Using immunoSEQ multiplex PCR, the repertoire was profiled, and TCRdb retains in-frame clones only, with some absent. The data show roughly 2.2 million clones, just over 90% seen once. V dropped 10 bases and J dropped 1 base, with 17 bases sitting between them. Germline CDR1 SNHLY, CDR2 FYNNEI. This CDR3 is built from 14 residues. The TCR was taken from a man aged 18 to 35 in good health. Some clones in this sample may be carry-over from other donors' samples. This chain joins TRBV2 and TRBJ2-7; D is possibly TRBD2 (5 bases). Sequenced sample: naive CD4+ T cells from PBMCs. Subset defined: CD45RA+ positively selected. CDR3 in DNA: TGTGCCATTCTGGAGAGGGAGTGGTCCTACGAGCAGTACTTC. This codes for CAILEREWSYEQYF.